This TCR beta chain stems from a study of T cell responses to AZD1222 COVID-19 vaccine. V shed 6 bases and J shed 1 base, with 12 bases lying between them. The CDR3 consists of 15 residues. Germline-derived CDR1 and CDR2 are MNHEY and SMNVEV (reference sequence). The protocol was immunoSEQ multiplex PCR, while the TCRdb copy is restricted to in-frame clones and leaves out a portion. The table includes roughly 200,000 clones, about 90% detected once. The clonotype originates from an adult in good health. This specimen consisted of peripheral blood, obtained on day 0 of AZD1222 vaccination. The chain combines TRBV27 with TRBJ1-4; D gene uncertain. The CDR3 reads CASRPIGVTNEKLFF. The CDR3, as DNA: TGTGCCAGCAGGCCCATCGGAGTAACTAATGAAAAACTGTTTTTT.